This TCR beta chain emerged from a study of T cells in tumors after PD-1 blockade. Broader study findings: About 45% of tumor TCR clonotypes were also found in blood.

Here immunoSEQ multiplex PCR was the method, and the copy in TCRdb shows in-frame clones only, minus some. The sample yields thousands of clones, about three fifths seen once. Squamous cell carcinoma tissue after treatment was collected an average of 31 days into therapy. Points on this clone: Its antigen is not known.

Trimming took 0 bases from V and 3 from J; bases not matched to a gene: 4. The CDR3 sequence is 15 residues long. Germline V gives CDR1 SGHRS, CDR2 YFSETQ. The sequencing used tumor tissue, collected after anti-PD-1 treatment. The origin of this receptor is a human donor with cutaneous squamous cell carcinoma. This sequence joins TRBV5-1 and TRBJ2-3; TRBD2 matches at 7 bases. CDR3 coding DNA: TGCGCCAGCAGCTTGGAGAGCGGGACGACAGATACGCAGTATTTT. Protein product: CASSLESGTTDTQYF. The entire variable domain, with the rest obtained from reference TRBV5-1 and TRBJ2-3, is as follows: KAGVTQTPRYLIKTRGQQVTLSCSPISGHRSVSWYQQTPGQGLQFLFEYFSETQRNKGNFPGRFSGRQFSNSRSEMNVSTLELGDSALYLCASSLESGTTDTQYFGPGTRLTVL.